Presented here are 9 T cell receptor beta chains from one specimen sequenced in a study of glioma-infiltrating T cells after dendritic cell vaccination. Profiled with immunoSEQ multiplex PCR; TCRdb holds only in-frame clones, not every one. The sample has 90,000 to 100,000 clones; 79% are singletons. The source material was blood, sampled before dendritic cell vaccination. These receptors originate from a human donor with glioblastoma.

The chain couples TRBV27 to TRBJ2-3; TRBD2 agrees at 7 bases. Trimming removed 5 bases from V and 2 bases from J; junction bases left unmatched: 7. The CDR3 spans 15 residues. CDR1 and CDR2 from the germline V gene are MNHEY and SMNVEV (reference sequence). The CDR3 loop reads CASSGGGRFTDTQYF. CDR3 in DNA: TGTGCCAGCAGTGGGGGGGGAAGATTCACAGATACGCAGTATTTT.

V and J are TRBV5-1 and TRBJ2-5; tentatively, D is TRBD2 (6 bases). CDR1 and CDR2 (germline): SGHRS, YFSETQ. Trimming took off 3 bases at V and 7 bases at J, with 19 bases between the two ends. The CDR3 totals 15 residues. The CDR3 sequence: CASSWGDAPGLTQYF. In DNA, the CDR3 is TGCGCCAGCAGCTGGGGGGACGCCCCCGGTTTGACCCAGTACTTC.

This chain uses TRBV7-3 with TRBJ2-5; TRBD1 aligns across 8 bases. V lost 2 bases to trimming and J lost 4 bases; unmatched junction nucleotides: 9. Germline V gene lookup returns CDR1 SGHTA and CDR2 FQGTGA. The CDR3 has 16 amino acids. CDR3 protein: CASSLGSDRGLETQYF. As DNA, the CDR3 is TGTGCCAGCAGCTTAGGCTCTGACAGGGGCCTAGAGACCCAGTACTTC.

V and J are TRBV11-2 and TRBJ2-7; D perhaps matches TRBD1 (8 bases). Trimming pared 6 bases from V and 3 bases from J, leaving 18 bases between. CDR1 SGHAT and CDR2 FQNNGV come from the germline V gene. The CDR3 totals 15 residues. As DNA, the CDR3 is TGTGCCAGCAGACTGACTACAGGGGGGGTCTACGAGCAGTACTTC. It encodes CASRLTTGGVYEQYF.

The chain couples TRBV7-9 to TRBJ2-1; tentatively, D is TRBD2 (5 bases). V lost 3 bases, J lost 7 bases, and 10 bases lay in between. The CDR3 spans 13 residues. Germline lookup yields CDR1 SEHNR and CDR2 FQNEAQ (reference sequence). The DNA of the CDR3 is TGTGCCAGCAGCTTGGGCTCGGGGAATGAGCAGTTCTTC. The encoded protein is CASSLGSGNEQFF.

The J gene is TRBJ1-1, the V gene TRBV7-3; D remains unclear. This CDR3 region has 13 residues. Per the germline V gene, CDR1 is SGHTA and CDR2 is FQGTGA. V shed 2 bases and J shed 2 bases, with 6 bases lying between them. CDR3 region: CASSLGTNTEAFF. In DNA, the CDR3 is TGTGCCAGCAGCTTAGGCACCAACACTGAAGCTTTCTTT.

This chain connects TRBV6-4 to TRBJ2-7; 10 positions match TRBD1. Unmatched junction bases numbered 19, after V lost 8 bases and J lost 6 bases. The germline V gene has CDR1 MRHNA and CDR2 SNTAGT. CDR3 length: 17 amino acids. The CDR3 loop is CASGPGTGVGTLREQYF. DNA of the CDR3: TGTGCCAGCGGGCCCGGGACAGGGGTCGGTACGCTACGCGAGCAGTACTTC.

The chain recombines TRBV15 with TRBJ1-2, with TRBD1 matching 7 bases. The CDR3 extends over 17 amino acids. V was pared by 0 bases and J by 5 bases, with 12 bases of the junction left unmatched. Germline-derived CDR1 and CDR2 are LNHNV and YYDKDF (reference sequence). In DNA form, the CDR3 reads TGTGCCACCAGCAGAGATCCGGTTAGGACAGGCATATATGGCTACACCTTC. Its protein product is CATSRDPVRTGIYGYTF. The full variable domain, completed using reference TRBV15 and TRBJ1-2, is DAMVIQNPRYQVTQFGKPVTLSCSQTLNHNVMYWYQQKSSQAPKLLFHYYDKDFNNEADTPDNFQSRRPNTSFCFLDIRSPGLGDTAMYLCATSRDPVRTGIYGYTFGSGTRLTVV.

This clone was found once. The chain links TRBV30 to TRBJ1-2; 9 positions agree with TRBD1. Germline trimming cut 3 bases from V and 2 bases from J; bases unmatched to any gene: 4. Germline loops: CDR1 GTSNPN, CDR2 SVGIG (reference sequence). This CDR3 is built from 14 residues. The CDR3 loop is CAWSPGQGNYGYTF. CDR3 DNA: TGTGCCTGGAGCCCGGGACAGGGAAACTATGGCTACACCTTC.